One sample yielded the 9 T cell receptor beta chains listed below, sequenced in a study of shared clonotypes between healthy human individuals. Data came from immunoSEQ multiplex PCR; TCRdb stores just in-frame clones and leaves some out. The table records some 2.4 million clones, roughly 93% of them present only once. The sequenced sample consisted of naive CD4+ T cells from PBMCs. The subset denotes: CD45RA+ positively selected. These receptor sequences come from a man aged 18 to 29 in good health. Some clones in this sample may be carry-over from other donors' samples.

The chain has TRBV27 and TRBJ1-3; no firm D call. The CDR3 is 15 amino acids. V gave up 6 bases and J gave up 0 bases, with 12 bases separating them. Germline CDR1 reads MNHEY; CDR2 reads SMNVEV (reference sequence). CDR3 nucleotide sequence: TGTGCCAGCAGAGCACGGGCCGCCTCTGGAAACACCATATATTTT. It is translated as CASRARAASGNTIYF.

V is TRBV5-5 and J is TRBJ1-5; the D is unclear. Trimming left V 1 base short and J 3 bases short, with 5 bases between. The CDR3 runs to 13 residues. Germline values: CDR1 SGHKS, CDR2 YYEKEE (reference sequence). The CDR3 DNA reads TGTGCCAGCAGCTTGTTCATCAATCAGCCCCAGCATTTT. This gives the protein CASSLFINQPQHF.

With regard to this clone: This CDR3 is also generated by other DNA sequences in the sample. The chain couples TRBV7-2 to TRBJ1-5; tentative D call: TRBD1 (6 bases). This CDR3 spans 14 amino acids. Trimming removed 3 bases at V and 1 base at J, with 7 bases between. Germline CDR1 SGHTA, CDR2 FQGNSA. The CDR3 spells CASSFGQSNQPQHF. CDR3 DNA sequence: TGTGCCAGCAGCTTTGGACAGAGCAATCAGCCCCAGCATTTT.

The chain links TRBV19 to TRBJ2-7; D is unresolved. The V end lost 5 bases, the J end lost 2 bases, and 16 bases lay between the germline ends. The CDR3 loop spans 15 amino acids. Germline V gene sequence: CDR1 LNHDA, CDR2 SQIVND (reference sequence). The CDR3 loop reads CASSWSQSGAYEQYF. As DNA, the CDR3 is TGTGCCAGTAGTTGGTCCCAGTCGGGTGCCTACGAGCAGTACTTC.

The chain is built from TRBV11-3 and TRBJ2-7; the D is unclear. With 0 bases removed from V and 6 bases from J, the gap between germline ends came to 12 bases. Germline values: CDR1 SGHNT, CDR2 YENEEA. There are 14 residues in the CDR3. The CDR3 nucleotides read TGTGCCAGCAGCTTAGATAACGGAGCTAGCGAGCAGTACTTC. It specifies CASSLDNGASEQYF.

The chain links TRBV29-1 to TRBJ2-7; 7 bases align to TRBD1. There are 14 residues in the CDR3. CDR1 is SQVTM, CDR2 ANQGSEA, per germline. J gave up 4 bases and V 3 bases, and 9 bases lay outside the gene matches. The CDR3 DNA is TGCAGCGTTGAGGCATCGGGGACAGCTTACGAGCAGTACTTC. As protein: CSVEASGTAYEQYF.

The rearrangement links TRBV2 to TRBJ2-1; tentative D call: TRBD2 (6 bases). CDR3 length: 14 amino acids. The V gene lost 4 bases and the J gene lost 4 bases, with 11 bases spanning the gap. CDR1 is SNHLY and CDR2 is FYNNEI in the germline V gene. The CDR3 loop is CASSASGRYNEQFF. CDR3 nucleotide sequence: TGTGCCAGCAGTGCCAGCGGGCGTTACAATGAGCAGTTCTTC.

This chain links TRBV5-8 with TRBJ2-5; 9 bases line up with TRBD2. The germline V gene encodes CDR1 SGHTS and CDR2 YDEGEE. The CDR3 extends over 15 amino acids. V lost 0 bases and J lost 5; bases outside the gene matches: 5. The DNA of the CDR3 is TGTGCCAGCAGCTTGGACAGGACTAGCGAGGAGACCCAGTACTTC. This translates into CASSLDRTSEETQYF. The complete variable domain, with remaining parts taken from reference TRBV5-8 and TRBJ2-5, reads EAGVTQSPTHLIKTRGQQATLRCSPISGHTSVYWYQQALGLGLQFLLWYDEGEERNRGNFPPRFSGRQFPNYSSELNVNALELEDSALYLCASSLDRTSEETQYFGPGTRLLVL.

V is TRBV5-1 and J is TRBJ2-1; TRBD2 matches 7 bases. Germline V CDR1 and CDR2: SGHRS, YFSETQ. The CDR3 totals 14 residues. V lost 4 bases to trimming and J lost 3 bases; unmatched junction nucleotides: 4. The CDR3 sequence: CASSPSGIYNEQFF. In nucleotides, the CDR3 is TGCGCCAGCAGCCCGAGCGGGATCTACAATGAGCAGTTCTTC.